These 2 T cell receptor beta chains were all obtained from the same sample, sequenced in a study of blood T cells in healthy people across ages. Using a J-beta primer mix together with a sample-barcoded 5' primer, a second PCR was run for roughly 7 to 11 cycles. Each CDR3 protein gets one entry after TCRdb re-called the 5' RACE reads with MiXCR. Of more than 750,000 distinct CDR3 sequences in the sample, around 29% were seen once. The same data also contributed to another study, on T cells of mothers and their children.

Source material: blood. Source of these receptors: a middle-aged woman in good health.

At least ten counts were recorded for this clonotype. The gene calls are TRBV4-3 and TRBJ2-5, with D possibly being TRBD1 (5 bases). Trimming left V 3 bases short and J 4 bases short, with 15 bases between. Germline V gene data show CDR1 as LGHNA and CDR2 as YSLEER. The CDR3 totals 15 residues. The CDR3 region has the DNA TGCGCCAGCAGCCACAGAACAGGAAGGGGAGAGACCCAGTACTTC. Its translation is CASSHRTGRGETQYF.

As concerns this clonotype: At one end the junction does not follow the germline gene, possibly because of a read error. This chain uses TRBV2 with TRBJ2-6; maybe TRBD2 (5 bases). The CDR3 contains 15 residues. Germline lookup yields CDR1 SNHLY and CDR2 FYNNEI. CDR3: CTSNRRSSGANVLTF. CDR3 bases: TGTACCAGCAATAGGAGGAGCTCTGGGGCCAACGTCCTGACTTTC.